Listed below are T cell receptor beta chains from one sample, sequenced in a study of blood T cells in healthy people across ages. From the 5' RACE reads, TCRdb called clonotypes with MiXCR, one entry per CDR3 protein. The sample has some 760,000 distinct CDR3 sequences, approximately 25% seen once. This sample was also put to use in a study of T cells of mothers and their children.

Material: blood. These receptors were collected from a boy aged 5-17 years in good health. Both conserved end residues are part of each CDR3. The D gene is left open where the match is weak. For some rows the clone size is stated as once, few or many, or as a class when expanded; others skip it.

D gene	J gene	clone size	V gene	CDR3 DNA	CDR3 protein
TRBD1	TRBJ1-6	.	TRBV28	TGTGCCAGCAGTTTATCCGGACAGGGGCATTCACCCCTCCACTTT	CASSLSGQGHSPLHF
.	TRBJ2-2	.	TRBV20-1	TGCAGTGCTCATCTAGCCGGGGCGGATGCCACCGGGGAGCTGTTTTTT	CSAHLAGADATGELFF
.	TRBJ2-7	.	TRBV29-1	TGCAGCGCCGTGGGGGAGTGGAAAGAGCAGTACTTC	CSAVGEWKEQYF
.	TRBJ2-7	few	TRBV27	TGTGCCAGCAGTTTATCGGGGGACTCCTACGAGCAGTACTTC	CASSLSGDSYEQYF
TRBD1	TRBJ2-1	.	TRBV4-3	TGCGCCAGCAGCCCCGGACTGGACAGGAATTACAATGAGCAGTTCTTC	CASSPGLDRNYNEQFF
TRBD1	TRBJ1-1	few	TRBV7-9	TGTGCCAGCAGCCGAGGGACAGGGGTGAACACTGAAGCTTTCTTT	CASSRGTGVNTEAFF
.	TRBJ2-5	.	TRBV19	TGTGCCAGTAGCATCGGGGCTTCGGGACAAGAGACCCAGTACTTC	CASSIGASGQETQYF
TRBD2	TRBJ2-3	.	TRBV5-1	TGCGCCAGCAGCTCTAGCGGGAGTACAGCAGATACGCAGTATTTT	CASSSSGSTADTQYF
.	TRBJ2-5	few	TRBV7-6	TGTGGGCATCGCCTTAGAGAGACCCAGTACTTC	CGHRLRETQYF
TRBD1	TRBJ2-7	.	TRBV6-6	TGTGCCAGCAGTAAGGACAGGTCCGAGCAGTACTTC	CASSKDRSEQYF
TRBD2	TRBJ2-1	.	TRBV7-6	TGTGCCAGCAGCTTGGATAACGGGGGGGCATTGTCGCATGAGCAGTTCTTC	CASSLDNGGALSHEQFF
.	TRBJ2-5	few	TRBV5-1	TGCGCCAGCGGCCAAGGCGGGATACAAGAGACCCAGTACTTC	CASGQGGIQETQYF
TRBD1	TRBJ2-7	.	TRBV12-3/TRBV12-4	TGTGCCAGCAGTTCATCCGGACAGGGGAAATACGAGCAGTACTTC	CASSSSGQGKYEQYF
.	TRBJ1-5	few	TRBV20-1	TGCAGTGCTAGAGATTTGTCGTTAAGCGGCCTGAATCAGCCCCAGCATTTT	CSARDLSLSGLNQPQHF
TRBD1	TRBJ2-3	.	TRBV5-6	TGTGCCGGCAACCAACTCCCGGGACAGGGCACAGATACGCAGTATTTT	CAGNQLPGQGTDTQYF
.	TRBJ2-3	.	TRBV5-1	TGCGCCAGCAGCTTGGGGCCTATCCAGACAGATACGCAGTATTTT	CASSLGPIQTDTQYF
TRBD1	TRBJ2-5	.	TRBV5-1	TGCGCCAGCAGCTGGAAAAATACAGGGGGACGAGAGACCCAGTACTTC	CASSWKNTGGRETQYF
TRBD2	TRBJ2-7	few	TRBV7-2	TGTGCCAGCAGCTTAGCATCGCGGGGGACCTACGAGCAGTACTTC	CASSLASRGTYEQYF
TRBD2	TRBJ2-7	.	TRBV28	TGTGCCAGCAGTATGAGCACTAGCGGGAAACAGTACTTC	CASSMSTSGKQYF
TRBD2	TRBJ2-2	few	TRBV29-1	TGCAGCGTTGGAAACCCACCGGGACTAGCGAACACCGGGGAGCTGTTTTTT	CSVGNPPGLANTGELFF
.	TRBJ1-2	few	TRBV7-9	TGTGCCAGCAGGCCCGATCCACTCCACTATGGCTACACCTTC	CASRPDPLHYGYTF
.	TRBJ1-2	.	TRBV6-5	TGTGCCAGCAGTTACTCGGGACAAGCTAACTATGGCTACACCTTC	CASSYSGQANYGYTF
TRBD2	TRBJ2-5	.	TRBV20-1	TGCAGTGCTAGAGGACCGGGGGGGTGGGAAGAGACCCAGTACTTC	CSARGPGGWEETQYF
.	TRBJ1-5	.	TRBV19	TGTGCCAGTAGCCTACAGGGAGACGGCAATCAGCCCCAGCATTTT	CASSLQGDGNQPQHF
.	TRBJ2-5	few	TRBV29-1	TGCAGCGTTGTAGGGCAGTACCAAGAGACCCAGTACTTC	CSVVGQYQETQYF
.	TRBJ2-3	.	TRBV7-2	TGTGCTAGCAGCTTCCCACGGGGGCGGAGCACAGATACGCAGTATTTT	CASSFPRGRSTDTQYF
TRBD1	TRBJ2-5	.	TRBV7-8	TGTGCCAGCAGCTTAGAGTCAGGGGGCGGGTGGGTCCAAGAGACCCAGTACTTC	CASSLESGGGWVQETQYF
.	TRBJ2-5	.	TRBV4-3	TGCGCCAGCAGCCAAGAAGCCGGGGAACCGGGCGAGACCCAGTACTTC	CASSQEAGEPGETQYF
.	TRBJ2-2	once	TRBV18	TGTGCCAGCTTGCCGGGTCTGAACACCGGGGAGCTGTTTTTT	CASLPGLNTGELFF
.	TRBJ2-7	.	TRBV11-2	TGTGCCAGCAGCCGACCGCCCAACTACGAGCAGTACTTC	CASSRPPNYEQYF
TRBD1	TRBJ2-7	few	TRBV6-5	TGTGCCAGCGGGGGTAAGGCAGGGGGATTCTACGAGCAGTACTTC	CASGGKAGGFYEQYF
TRBD1	TRBJ2-2	.	TRBV12-3/TRBV12-4	TGTGCCAGCAGTTTTGTCAGGGGGACCGGGGAGCTGTTTTTT	CASSFVRGTGELFF
.	TRBJ2-7	.	TRBV11-3	TGTGCCAGCAGCACTTCCGGGACAATCTACGAGCAGTACTTC	CASSTSGTIYEQYF
.	TRBJ1-6	.	TRBV6-6	TGTGCCAGCAGTTACTCGAAATCCGATTCACCCCTCCACTTT	CASSYSKSDSPLHF
TRBD1	TRBJ2-7	.	TRBV5-6	TGTGCCAGCAGCTTGGGGCAGGGGGCTTTTTGGGAGCAGTACTTC	CASSLGQGAFWEQYF
.	TRBJ2-5	.	TRBV24-1	TGTGCCACCAGTGACGTAAAGACCCAGTACTTC	CATSDVKTQYF
TRBD2	TRBJ2-5	.	TRBV11-2	TGTGCCAGTAGGCCCACTAGCGAAGAGACCCAGTACTTC	CASRPTSEETQYF
.	TRBJ2-3	few	TRBV7-2	TGTGCCAGCAGCTTAGGGATCGGCCTTAGCACAGATACGCAGTATTTT	CASSLGIGLSTDTQYF
.	TRBJ2-1	few	TRBV6-5	TGTGCCAGCAGTTATGTTGGGTCGGACAATGAGCAGTTCTTC	CASSYVGSDNEQFF
TRBD1	TRBJ2-6	few	TRBV12-3/TRBV12-4	TGTGCCAGCACCGGACAGGGGTTCTCTGGGGCCAACGTCCTGACTTTC	CASTGQGFSGANVLTF
.	TRBJ1-2	few	TRBV10-3	TGTGCCATCAGTGAGTCGAGAGCATTCTATGGCTACACCTTC	CAISESRAFYGYTF
.	TRBJ2-5	.	TRBV27	TGTGCCAGCAAAGCAGTTGCACAAGAGACCCAGTACTTC	CASKAVAQETQYF
.	TRBJ1-1	.	TRBV20-1	TGCAGTGCCCCCACCGGTACCACCACTGAAGCTTTCTTT	CSAPTGTTTEAFF
TRBD2	TRBJ2-7	.	TRBV3-1	TGTGCCAGCAGCCAAGAGTCCCTAGCGGCAGGATCCCACGAGCAGTACTTC	CASSQESLAAGSHEQYF
.	TRBJ2-7	.	TRBV7-6	TGTGCCAGCAGCTCAACTGCCCTATCCCGGGACGGGCCTAACTACGAGCAGTACTTC	CASSSTALSRDGPNYEQYF
TRBD2	TRBJ2-3	few	TRBV7-2	TGTGCCAGCAGCAACCTAGGGCTAGCGGGGGGGCGAACCGATACGCAGTATTTT	CASSNLGLAGGRTDTQYF
.	TRBJ1-1	few	TRBV20-1	TGCAGTGCTCCGGTGCAGGGAGCTGAAGCTTTCTTT	CSAPVQGAEAFF
TRBD1	TRBJ1-4	.	TRBV29-1	TGCAGCGTTCGGACAGGGGGAGATGAAAAACTGTTTTTT	CSVRTGGDEKLFF
.	TRBJ2-7	few	TRBV28	TGTGCCAGCAGTTTGGTCAGGGGCGCCCTATTGACCTCCTACGAGCAGTACTTC	CASSLVRGALLTSYEQYF
TRBD2	TRBJ2-1	few	TRBV16	TGTGCCAGCAGCCAATCCGAACTAGCGCTTAGCTCCTACAATGAGCAGTTCTTC	CASSQSELALSSYNEQFF
.	TRBJ2-5	few	TRBV6-1	TGTGCCAGCAGTGAATACCGGGACGCACAAGAGACCCAGTACTTC	CASSEYRDAQETQYF
TRBD1	TRBJ2-3	.	TRBV6-4	TGTGCCAGCAGAGAAACAGGGGCCGATACGCAGTATTTT	CASRETGADTQYF
TRBD1	TRBJ2-7	once	TRBV4-2	TGTGCCAGCAGCTACGCCGGGGACAGGAACGAGCAGTACTTC	CASSYAGDRNEQYF
TRBD2	TRBJ2-7	.	TRBV5-1	TGCGCCAGCGCGCGGGAGCCCGACGAGCAGTACTTC	CASAREPDEQYF
TRBD1	TRBJ1-5	few	TRBV27	TGTGCCAGCAGTTTATCGAACAGGGGAGGCGGACAGCCCCAGCATTTT	CASSLSNRGGGQPQHF